The T cell receptor (beta chain) under discussion was sequenced for a study of T cell responses to AZD1222 COVID-19 vaccine (dated by TCRdb to the early 2020s). Background on the whole study: AZD1222 recipients whose second dose came at about 4 weeks and those whose second dose came at about 12 weeks were combined into one group, since spike-specific TCR depth and breadth did not differ between the two schedules. A total of 240 or so trial participants underwent TCR sequencing, of whom 207 had received two doses of AZD1222 and around 25 had received two doses of the MenACWY control vaccine. Trial participants were enrolled into age subgroups of 18-55, 56-69 and 70-plus years, which contained about 160, 30 and 59 TCR-sequenced participants, respectively.

Points the paper makes about the study in general: Only six or seven AZD1222 recipients were SARS-CoV-2 seropositive at baseline, limiting conclusions about previously exposed vaccinees. The whole spike protein was spanned by vaccine-associated CD4 TCRs, and dominant responses were seen in regions 160-218 and 743-854. Reportedly, almost half of the unique spike-specific TCRs recognized epitopes lying outside the regions that are mutated in the B.1.351 and B.1.1.7 variants. In the small 56-69-year group, the increase in depth fell short of significance, most likely because of low power. Because no day 14 peak-response samples were available, repertoires were characterized only after the peak T cell response. Most participants were white British and females outnumbered males, and the authors suggested that clonal diversity may have been underestimated. After two AZD1222 doses, both the breadth and the depth of spike-specific TCRs were significantly higher than at day 0 and than in MenACWY recipients.

As to this clone: Its antigen remains unidentified. No much larger clone is present one base from it, and per-base qualities are unavailable.

The CDR3 regions of human TCRbeta chains were analyzed by immunosequencing. In the paper's pipeline: TCRs in the repertoires were compared against a reference library of SARS-CoV-2-specific TCRs that had been generated with the MIRA antigen-specificity platform. Breadth meant the fraction of unique TCRs that were SARS-CoV-2-associated, whereas depth meant the fraction of total T cells that were SARS-CoV-2-associated. Using the MIRA data, each spike-specific TCR was mapped to the spike region that the TCR reacts to and placed in a CD4 or CD8 class. Log10-transformed breadth and depth values were compared by one-way ANOVA with Sidak's multiple comparisons tests. TCRdb stores this immuneACCESS table with in-frame sequences only. Part of the clones is absent; in the studies checked, under half of the shortfall reflects unresolved V genes, and no reason is known for the rest. That table gives V, J and clone size, and the DNA gave D and trimming. This sample holds about 150,000 clones; less than 95% were observed only once. About 1.7% of the sample is held by the ten biggest clonotypes.

A distance of 17 bases separates the germline ends of V and J, which lose 3 bases and 5 bases respectively. From a lookup of the germline V gene, CDR1 and CDR2 are SGDLS and YYNGEE. From cysteine to phenylalanine, the CDR3 is 16 amino acids long. The DNA shown is the 48-base CDR3, in frame from base 1. The time point label corresponds to: baseline before first vaccination. Vaccinee samples were obtained from the UK trials COV001 and COV002, which included a single-blind randomized controlled phase 2/3 trial of AZD1222 (ChAdOx1 nCoV-19) in healthy adults. For TCRbeta chain sequencing, PBMC samples from trial participants were taken at day 0 and at day 28 after the second dose.

This clonotype was obtained from an adult in good health. The V gene is TRBV9 and the J gene is TRBJ2-2, and possibly TRBD1, on 5 matching bases. The sequencing used peripheral blood, collected on day 0 of AZD1222 vaccination. The CDR3 in this case is CASSDTQGLGTGELFF. In nucleotides, the sequence is TGTGCCAGCAGCGACACTCAGGGTCTGGGAACCGGGGAGCTGTTTTTT.